One and the same sample provided the 15 T cell receptor beta chains below, sequenced in a study of T cell responses to AZD1222 COVID-19 vaccine. This table comes from immunoSEQ multiplex PCR, and its TCRdb copy is limited to in-frame clones, with some not included. The sample gives roughly 180,000 clones, approximately 90% of which show up once; 6.9% is in the top ten. This specimen consisted of peripheral blood, obtained on day 0 of AZD1222 vaccination. All receptors derive from an adult in good health.

V gene TRBV27 combines with J gene TRBJ2-5; 9 bases agree with TRBD1. This CDR3 region has 15 residues. CDR1 is MNHEY, CDR2 SMNVEV, per germline (reference sequence). Losses at the gene ends were 4 bases for V and 3 bases for J; bases not matched to a gene: 6. The CDR3 DNA follows: TGTGCCAGCAGTTCACCCGGGACAGGGAAAGAGACCCAGTACTTC. Its translation is CASSSPGTGKETQYF.

The chain couples TRBV10-1 to TRBJ1-4, with D perhaps matching TRBD1 (5 bases). The length of the CDR3 is 13 residues. V lost 4 bases and J lost 10, with 13 bases in between. CDR1 is WNHNN, CDR2 SYGVQD, per germline (reference sequence). The CDR3 DNA is TGCGCCAGCAGTGGGGGGATTCCTGGAAAACTGTTTTTT. Its protein product is CASSGGIPGKLFF.

The rearrangement links TRBV5-6 to TRBJ1-2; D gene unclear. V lost 4 bases and J 1 base, leaving 17 bases between the germline ends. The germline V gene has CDR1 SGHDT and CDR2 YYEEEE. The length of the CDR3 is 16 residues. The CDR3 region has the DNA TGTGCCAGCAGCCGCAGCGGCAGGAAGGTTAACTATGGCTACACCTTC. As protein: CASSRSGRKVNYGYTF. The entire variable domain, with the rest obtained from reference TRBV5-6 and TRBJ1-2, is as follows: DAGVTQSPTHLIKTRGQQVTLRCSPKSGHDTVSWYQQALGQGPQFIFQYYEEEERQRGNFPDRFSGHQFPNYSSELNVNALLLGDSALYLCASSRSGRKVNYGYTFGSGTRLTVV.

CDR3 residues: CASSLVQVGDEQFF. The CDR3 coding sequence is TGCGCCAGCAGCCTGGTACAGGTTGGGGATGAGCAGTTCTTC. The V gene is TRBV5-1, the J gene TRBJ2-1, with D possibly matching TRBD1 (5 bases). CDR1 and CDR2 (germline): SGHRS, YFSETQ. V was pared by 4 bases and J by 8 bases, with 16 bases between. The CDR3 is 14 amino acids.

The chain couples TRBV10-3 to TRBJ2-5; D is unresolved. The germline CDR1 and CDR2 sequences are ENHRY and SYGVKD. V was shortened by 0 bases and J by 4 bases, with 3 bases between the two germline ends. The CDR3 is made up of 12 amino acids. This chain's CDR3 is CAISESVETQYF. The CDR3 nucleotides read TGTGCCATCAGTGAGTCAGTAGAGACCCAGTACTTC.

The V gene is TRBV2, the J gene TRBJ1-5; D remains unclear. Between the trimmed V and J ends, which lost 5 bases and 6 bases, there was a span of 11 bases. Germline CDR1 reads SNHLY; CDR2 reads FYNNEI. The CDR3 totals 13 residues. This CDR3 reads CASSPETRQPQHF. In nucleotides, the CDR3 is TGTGCCAGCAGTCCCGAGACCCGTCAGCCCCAGCATTTT.

The V call is TRBV15, the J call TRBJ1-3; no reliable D call. Per germline, CDR1 LNHNV and CDR2 YYDKDF (reference sequence). This CDR3 region has 15 residues. The V end was cut by 4 bases, the J end by 2 bases, with 12 bases between. This CDR3 is CATSTNQRAGNTIYF. CDR3 in DNA: TGTGCCACCAGCACAAATCAAAGGGCTGGAAACACCATATATTTT.

This chain connects TRBV5-5 to TRBJ2-3; 13 positions agree with TRBD2. Unmatched junction bases numbered 9, after V lost 5 bases and J lost 6 bases. The length of the CDR3 is 16 residues. Germline CDR1 and CDR2: SGHKS and YYEKEE (reference sequence). In DNA form, the CDR3 reads TGTGCCAGCAGTACGATGGGACTAGCGGGGTATGATACGCAGTATTTT. Protein product: CASSTMGLAGYDTQYF. Full variable domain (outside the CDR3, taken from reference TRBV5-5 and TRBJ2-3): DAGVTQSPTHLIKTRGQQVTLRCSPISGHKSVSWYQQVLGQGPQFIFQYYEKEERGRGNFPDRFSARQFPNYSSELNVNALLLGDSALYLCASSTMGLAGYDTQYFGPGTRLTVL.

This rearrangement joins TRBV30 to TRBJ2-3; possibly TRBD1 for D (6 bases). The CDR3 has 14 amino acids. V was trimmed by 2 bases and J by 1 base, leaving 10 bases between them. The germline V gene encodes CDR1 GTSNPN and CDR2 SVGIG (reference sequence). The chain's CDR3 is CAWSLTGRTDTQYF. As DNA, the CDR3 is TGTGCCTGGAGTCTGACAGGCCGCACAGATACGCAGTATTTT. The full variable domain, its missing parts supplied by reference TRBV30 and TRBJ2-3, is SQTIHQWPATLVQPVGSPLSLECTVEGTSNPNLYWYRQAAGRGLQLLFYSVGIGQISSEVPQNLSASRPQDRQFILSSKKLLLSDSGFYLCAWSLTGRTDTQYFGPGTRLTVL.

V and J are TRBV30 and TRBJ1-6; TRBD1 matches 9 bases. The CDR3 loop spans 16 amino acids. The V and J ends lost 8 bases and 6 bases, in that order; junction bases with no gene match: 14. The germline CDR1 and CDR2 sequences are GTSNPN and SVGIG (reference sequence). CDR3 region: CALKSGTGHRNSPLHF. The CDR3 DNA follows: TGTGCCCTAAAGTCCGGGACAGGGCATCGTAATTCACCCCTCCACTTT.

There are a few counts of this clone. This chain links TRBV6-6 with TRBJ2-7; D is perhaps TRBD1 or TRBD2 (5 bases each). This CDR3 contains 15 residues. V shed 2 bases and J shed 7 bases, with 18 bases lying between them. The germline V gene encodes CDR1 MNHNY and CDR2 SVGAGI (reference sequence). Here the CDR3 reads CASSYLRDRGGEQYV. The CDR3 nucleotides read TGTGCCAGCAGTTACCTCCGGGACCGAGGCGGGGAGCAGTACGTC.

A few counts support this clone. This sequence joins TRBV7-2 and TRBJ1-1; TRBD1 aligns across 9 bases. This CDR3 has 14 residues. The V segment lost 5 bases and the J segment 5 bases; nucleotides outside the gene matches: 6. Germline V gene data show CDR1 as SGHTA and CDR2 as FQGNSA. CDR3 region: CASSARTGVTEAFF. DNA for the CDR3: TGTGCCAGCAGCGCAAGGACAGGGGTGACTGAAGCTTTCTTT.

The chain links TRBV6-5 to TRBJ2-7; D perhaps matches TRBD1 (6 bases). In germline, CDR1 is MNHEY, CDR2 SVGAGI. The CDR3 extends over 14 amino acids. The CDR3 protein is CASTYRDKYYEQYV. The CDR3 DNA reads as TGTGCCAGCACTTACCGGGACAAGTACTACGAGCAGTACGTC.

This sequence joins TRBV5-5 and TRBJ2-3, with TRBD1 identical over 11 bases. Germline V gene data show CDR1 as SGHKS and CDR2 as YYEKEE (reference sequence). The J segment lost 4 bases and the V segment lost 5 bases, leaving 9 bases of the junction unmatched. The length of the CDR3 is 16 residues. The CDR3 spells CASSSGTGGEPDTQYF. CDR3 coding DNA: TGTGCCAGCAGTTCCGGGACAGGGGGGGAACCAGATACGCAGTATTTT.

The chain links TRBV7-8 to TRBJ1-2, with 7 bases fitting TRBD1. The CDR3 consists of 15 residues. With V trimmed by 0 bases and J by 4 bases, 5 bases remained unmatched. Germline V lookup: CDR1 SGHVS, CDR2 FQNEAQ. CDR3 protein: CASSLALGTAYGYTF. The CDR3 DNA sequence: TGTGCCAGCAGCTTAGCGCTAGGGACAGCCTATGGCTACACCTTC.